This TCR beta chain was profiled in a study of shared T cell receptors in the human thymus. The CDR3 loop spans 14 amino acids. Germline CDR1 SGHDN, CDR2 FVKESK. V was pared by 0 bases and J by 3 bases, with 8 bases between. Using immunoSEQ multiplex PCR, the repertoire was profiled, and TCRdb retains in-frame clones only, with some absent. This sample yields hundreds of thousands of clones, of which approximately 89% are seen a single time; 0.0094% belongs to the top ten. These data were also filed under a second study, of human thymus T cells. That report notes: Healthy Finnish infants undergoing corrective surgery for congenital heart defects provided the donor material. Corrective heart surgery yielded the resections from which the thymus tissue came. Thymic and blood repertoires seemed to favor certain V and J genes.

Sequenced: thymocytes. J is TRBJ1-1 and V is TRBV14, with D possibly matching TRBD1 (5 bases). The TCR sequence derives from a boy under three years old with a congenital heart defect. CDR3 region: CASSQERGDTEAFF. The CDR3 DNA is TGTGCCAGCAGCCAAGAGCGGGGGGACACTGAAGCTTTCTTT. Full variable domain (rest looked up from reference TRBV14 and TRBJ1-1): EAGVTQFPSHSVIEKGQTVTLRCDPISGHDNLYWYRRVMGKEIKFLLHFVKESKQDESGMPNNRFLAERTGGTYSTLKVQPAELEDSGVYFCASSQERGDTEAFFGQGTRLTVV.